This TCR beta chain was recovered during a study of T cell repertoires in ileal Crohn's disease. Looking at the study overall: At surgery, roughly 35% of patients smoked, with median disease duration 7.9 years. Thiopurines (around 11) or anti-TNF agents (approximately 19) were given postoperatively to about half. Overall study results and limits: High-frequency clones were more common in sorted CD8 than CD4 cells.

Repertoires were generated with immunoSEQ multiplex PCR, while TCRdb's copy carries only in-frame clones and drops some. The sample has roughly 31,000 clones; around three quarters are singletons. The CDR3 has 19 residues. Germline-derived CDR1 and CDR2 are SGHDN and FVKESK. V gave up 4 bases and J gave up 0 bases; unmatched junction bases: 18. In the case of this clone: Its specificity is unknown.

Sequenced input: ileal tissue. The chain combines TRBV14 with TRBJ2-7; 7 bases match TRBD2. This clonotype originated in an adult with Crohn's disease. CDR3 residues: CASSPTQGSGAGDSYEQYF. The CDR3 coding sequence is TGTGCCAGCAGCCCTACCCAAGGGTCCGGGGCGGGGGACTCCTACGAGCAGTACTTC. The whole variable domain, remainder taken from reference TRBV14 and TRBJ2-7, is EAGVTQFPSHSVIEKGQTVTLRCDPISGHDNLYWYRRVMGKEIKFLLHFVKESKQDESGMPNNRFLAERTGGTYSTLKVQPAELEDSGVYFCASSPTQGSGAGDSYEQYFGPGTRLTVT.